This T cell receptor beta chain derives from a study of vaccination and CD4 T cells after COVID-19. For the study at large: Stimulation of the cells used overlapping spike peptide pools from SARS-CoV-2 and from the common cold coronaviruses HCoV-NL63, HCoV-OC43 and HCoV-229E. Control cultures used a CEFX viral epitope pool, an HIV-1 Nef peptide pool, or no peptide.

There are a few counts of this clonotype. Antigen specificity is unknown. The treatment was: roughly nine-day PBMC culture with coronavirus spike peptide pools or control peptides (ViraFEST assay). The Oncomine TCR Beta short-read assay was applied to DNA of cultured CD4+ T cells. Genomic DNA was drawn out of CD4+ T cells grown in culture. One entry per CDR3 protein results from TCRdb running MiXCR on the PCR reads. This table has about 12,000 distinct CDR3 sequences, around 49% appearing once. This CDR3 is 15 amino acids long. V lost 6 bases to trimming and J lost 3 bases; unmatched junction nucleotides: 8.

The rearrangement links TRBV12-3 or TRBV12-4 to TRBJ2-3; TRBD1 agrees at 8 bases. Sequenced sample: CD4+ T cells from blood, cultured in vitro. This clonotype was sampled from a human donor who had recovered from COVID-19. CDR3 nucleotides: TGTGCCAGCAGACAAGGACAGGGCCTTACAGATACGCAGTATTTT. This translates into CASRQGQGLTDTQYF.